Here is one T cell receptor beta chain with its context. Its antigen is unknown. Base qualities were left out, and no much larger clone turns up one base away. For sequencing of the TCRbeta CDR3 region, genomic DNA was extracted from the sorted cells. The immunoSEQ Assay was used to sequence the TCRbeta CDR3 regions. Held by TCRdb, this immuneACCESS table contains in-frame sequences only and omits some clones. Under half of the omission traces to an unresolved V gene where checked; the cause of the rest is unknown. This sample holds 55,000 to 80,000 clones; 84% were observed only once. Clones ranked in the top ten supply over 2% of the sample. The data originate from a study of OX40 agonist ivuxolimab in advanced cancers. Regarding the study in general: Ivuxolimab was a fully human IgG2 agonistic monoclonal antibody targeting the costimulatory receptor OX40 (CD134). Intravenous ivuxolimab was administered to patients every 2 weeks at six dose levels: 0.01, 0.1, 0.3, 1.5, 3 and 10 mg/kg. Among the 50 to 55 dose-escalation patients, about 19 had hepatocellular carcinoma, 15 or so melanoma, 9 renal cell carcinoma and 9 head and neck cancer. A male proportion of roughly 80% and a mean age of approximately 58 years, ranging from about 23 to 90, were recorded for the dose-escalation cohort. Patients were allowed to have had prior anti-PD-1, anti-PD-L1 or anti-CTLA-4 therapy, and roughly two fifths of the dose-escalation patients had been treated with checkpoint inhibitors. Partial responses occurred in three dose-escalation patients: two with cutaneous melanoma and one with hepatocellular carcinoma. Peripheral TCRbeta sequencing was intended to test whether TCR sequence diversity was altered and clonal T-cell expansion was caused by ivuxolimab. The paper describes the monotherapy dose-escalation part (N ≈ 51 patients) of the phase I trial of ivuxolimab.

At the junction V is shortened by 2 bases and J by 5 bases, with 13 bases in between. Taken from cysteine to phenylalanine, the CDR3 has 14 residues. The only DNA kept is the CDR3, 42 bases in frame from the first base. The germline V gene yields SGHDT for CDR1 and YYEEEE for CDR2. On the study overall, not on this receptor specifically: Low levels of normalized T-cell clonal expansion were also seen in some nonresponding patients. Partial responders in the 0.1-3.0 mg/kg groups had among the lowest normalized peripheral clonal expansion, especially among CD8+ T cells. Antigen specificity was not determined for the clonally expanded peripheral T cells. At doses from 0.1 to 3.0 mg/kg, clonal expansion was seen in both CD4+ and CD8+ blood T cells between baseline and week 6. After ivuxolimab, CD8+ T cells had more expanded clones than CD4+ T cells on average.

Patients with a history of autoimmune disease or receiving systemic immunosuppression were excluded from the trial. In every dose cohort, peripheral blood was drawn for TCR sequencing at baseline, cycle 4 day 1, and cycle 7 day 1. Samples came from an open-label, multicenter, first-in-human phase I dose-escalation trial of ivuxolimab. The trial enrolled adults with locally advanced or metastatic head and neck squamous cell, hepatocellular, melanoma or renal cell carcinoma. Before TCR sequencing, CD4+ T cells and CD8+ T cells from peripheral blood were sorted into separate populations. The material was CD4+ or CD8+ T cells sorted from blood, obtained in a trial of the OX40 agonist ivuxolimab. The chain uses TRBV5-6 and TRBJ2-5; the D gene is possibly TRBD1, with 7 bases matching. This clonotype originated in an adult with an advanced solid tumor such as melanoma, head and neck, liver or kidney cancer. The CDR3 in this case is CASSFSGGRETQYF. The nucleotide sequence is TGTGCCAGCAGCTTCTCAGGGGGGCGGGAGACCCAGTACTTC.